Presented here are 9 T cell receptor beta chains from one specimen sequenced in a study of long-term antiretroviral therapy in people with HIV. They ran version v3.0 of the immunoSEQ assay at survey level. Assay: immunoSEQ multiplex PCR; the TCRdb copy retains only in-frame clones and omits some. The data show 40,000 or so clones, around 83% seen once. Sequenced material: unsorted PBMCs, taken 1 year after starting antiretroviral therapy. The source of these receptors is a man younger than 30 with HIV.

The chain carries TRBV20-1 and TRBJ2-1; D is unclear. The germline V and J ends were trimmed by 3 bases and 6 bases, with 6 bases remaining between them. Germline CDR1 and CDR2: DFQATT and SNEGSKA (reference sequence). The CDR3 contains 11 residues. CDR3 bases: TGCAGTGCTAGCAGTGTCAATGAGCAGTTCTTC. This translates into CSASSVNEQFF.

This clone was counted a single time. The V and J genes are TRBV27 and TRBJ2-1, with 8 bases matching TRBD1. Germline CDR1 and CDR2: MNHEY and SMNVEV (reference sequence). The V gene end was trimmed by 6 bases and the J gene end by 7 bases; junction bases not matched to a gene: 5. The CDR3 covers 13 residues. The CDR3 spells CASSLDRANEQFF. DNA for the CDR3: TGTGCCAGCAGCCTGGACAGGGCAAATGAGCAGTTCTTC.

The chain couples TRBV18 to TRBJ1-2; TRBD1 aligns across 9 bases. V gave up 2 bases and J gave up 6 bases; unmatched junction bases: 4. This CDR3 region has 14 residues. The germline V gene encodes CDR1 KGHSH and CDR2 LQKENI. This chain's CDR3 is CASSPRDRGDGYTF. The CDR3, as DNA: TGTGCCAGCTCACCAAGAGACAGGGGGGATGGCTACACCTTC.

The chain links TRBV4-1 to TRBJ2-7; tentatively, D is TRBD2 (7 bases). V was cut by 0 bases and J by 6 bases, with 15 bases left in between. The CDR3 consists of 15 residues. Germline lookup yields CDR1 MGHRA and CDR2 YSYEKL. Written as DNA, the CDR3 is TGCGCCAGCAGCCAAGATGAGGGGGAGGGTCGCGAGCAGTACTTC. This sequence encodes CASSQDEGEGREQYF.

The chain recombines TRBV5-1 with TRBJ2-4; no reliable D call. The V gene lost 0 bases and the J gene lost 0 bases, with 7 bases spanning the gap. Germline V lookup: CDR1 SGHRS, CDR2 YFSETQ. The CDR3 runs to 15 residues. CDR3 nucleotide sequence: TGCGCCAGCAGCTTGGCAGTGGGAGCCAAAAACATTCAGTACTTC. Amino acids: CASSLAVGAKNIQYF.

The V and J genes are TRBV6-5 and TRBJ2-7; no clear D gene. Trimming cost V 7 bases and J 1 base, with 17 bases left between them. The CDR3 runs to 15 residues. The germline CDR1 and CDR2 sequences are MNHEY and SVGAGI. CDR3 sequence (DNA): TGTGCCAGCACCGAACAGCGTGGCAGGTCCTACGAGCAGTACTTC. Encoded protein: CASTEQRGRSYEQYF.

The rearrangement joins TRBV11-2 to TRBJ2-5; 8 nucleotides agree with TRBD1. The V gene end was trimmed by 5 bases and the J gene end by 1 base; junction bases not matched to a gene: 6. The CDR3 is 15 amino acids. Germline CDR1 SGHAT, CDR2 FQNNGV. CDR3 loop: CASSLGDRLQETQYF. As DNA, the CDR3 is TGTGCCAGCAGCCTGGGGGACAGGCTCCAAGAGACCCAGTACTTC. Combining the CDR3 with reference TRBV11-2 and TRBJ2-5 gives the whole variable domain EAGVAQSPRYKIIEKRQSVAFWCNPISGHATLYWYQQILGQGPKLLIQFQNNGVVDDSQLPKDRFSAERLKGVDSTLKIQPAKLEDSAVYLCASSLGDRLQETQYFGPGTRLLVL.

V gene TRBV6-6 combines with J gene TRBJ2-7, with 11 bases aligning to TRBD2. Germline CDR1 is MNHNY and CDR2 is SVGAGI (reference sequence). Trimming removed 0 bases from V and 3 bases from J; junction bases left unmatched: 4. There are 16 residues in the CDR3. The CDR3 sequence: CASSYSDLAGGYEQYF. The CDR3 nucleotides are TGTGCCAGCAGTTACTCTGATCTAGCGGGGGGCTACGAGCAGTACTTC.

The rearrangement joins TRBV6-5 to TRBJ1-5; 8 bases fit TRBD1. The J segment lost 7 bases and the V segment lost 4 bases, leaving 6 bases of the junction unmatched. This CDR3 is built from 14 residues. Germline V gene data show CDR1 as MNHEY and CDR2 as SVGAGI. The CDR3 reads CASSSQQGGQPQHF. Written as DNA, the CDR3 is TGTGCCAGCAGTTCCCAACAGGGGGGCCAGCCCCAGCATTTT.